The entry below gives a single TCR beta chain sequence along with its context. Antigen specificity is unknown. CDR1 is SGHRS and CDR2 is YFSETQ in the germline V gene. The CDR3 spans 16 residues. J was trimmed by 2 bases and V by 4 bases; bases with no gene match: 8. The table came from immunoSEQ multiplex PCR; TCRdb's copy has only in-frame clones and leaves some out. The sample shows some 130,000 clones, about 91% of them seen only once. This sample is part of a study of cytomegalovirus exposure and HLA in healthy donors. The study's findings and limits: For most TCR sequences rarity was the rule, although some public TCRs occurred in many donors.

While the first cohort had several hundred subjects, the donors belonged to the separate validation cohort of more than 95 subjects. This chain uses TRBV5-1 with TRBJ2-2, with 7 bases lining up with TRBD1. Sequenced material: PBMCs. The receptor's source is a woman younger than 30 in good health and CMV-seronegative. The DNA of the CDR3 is TGCGCCAGCAGCCCAACAGGGGCTGGAAACACCGGGGAGCTGTTTTTT. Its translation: CASSPTGAGNTGELFF. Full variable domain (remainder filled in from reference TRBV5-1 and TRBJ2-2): KAGVTQTPRYLIKTRGQQVTLSCSPISGHRSVSWYQQTPGQGLQFLFEYFSETQRNKGNFPGRFSGRQFSNSRSEMNVSTLELGDSALYLCASSPTGAGNTGELFFGEGSRLTVL.